This T cell receptor beta chain was captured by sequencing in a study of blood T cell repertoires in COVID-19. Study context: Both acute and convalescent COVID-19 samples were obtained from the United States, Italy and Spain. Sample material is recorded as cDNA or gDNA derived from T cells, B-cell-depleted T cells, or PBMCs.

In germline, CDR1 is KGHDR, CDR2 SFDVKD. V lost 3 bases to trimming and J lost 6 bases, with 11 bases between them. The CDR3 extends over 13 amino acids. Original methodology: Reference gene primer amplification gave nucleated cell count estimates. Data came from immunoSEQ multiplex PCR; TCRdb stores just in-frame clones and leaves some out. V and J calls and clone size are given by that table; D and trimming were obtained from the DNA. The table lists almost 95,000 clones, roughly 87% of them singletons. Seattle-derived patients entered the study during active infection and were followed longitudinally.

The receptor was derived from a woman aged 55-75 years with COVID-19, enrolled during active disease. The sequenced sample was peripheral blood. The chain recombines TRBV24-1 with TRBJ2-7, with D tentatively TRBD1 (5 bases). The CDR3 nucleotides are TGTGCCACCAGTGATGAGGCAGGGCTCGAGCAGTACTTC. The encoded protein is CATSDEAGLEQYF.